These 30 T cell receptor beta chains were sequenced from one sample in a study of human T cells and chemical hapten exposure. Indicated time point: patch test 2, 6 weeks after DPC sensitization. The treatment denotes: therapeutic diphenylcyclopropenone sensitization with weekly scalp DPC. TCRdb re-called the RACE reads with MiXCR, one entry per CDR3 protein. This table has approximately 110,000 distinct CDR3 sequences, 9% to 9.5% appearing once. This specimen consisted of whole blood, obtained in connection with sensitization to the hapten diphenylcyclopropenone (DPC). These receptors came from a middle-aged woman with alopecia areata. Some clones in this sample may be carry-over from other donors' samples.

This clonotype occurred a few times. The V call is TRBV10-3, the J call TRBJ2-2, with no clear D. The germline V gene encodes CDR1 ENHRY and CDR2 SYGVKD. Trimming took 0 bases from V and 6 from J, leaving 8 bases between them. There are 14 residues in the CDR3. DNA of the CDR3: TGTGCCATCAGTGAGTCACGTGGGTCCGGGGAGCTGTTTTTT. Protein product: CAISESRGSGELFF.

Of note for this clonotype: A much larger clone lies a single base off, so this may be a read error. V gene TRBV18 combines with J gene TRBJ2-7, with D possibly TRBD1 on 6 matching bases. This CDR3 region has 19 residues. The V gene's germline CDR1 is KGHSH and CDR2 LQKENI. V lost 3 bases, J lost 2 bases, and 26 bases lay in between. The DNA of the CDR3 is TGTGCCAGCTCACCTTCCCGGACAGTCAACCCCTTCGAACCCTACGAGCAGTACTTC. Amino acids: CASSPSRTVNPFEPYEQYF.

CDR3 in DNA: TGTGCCAGCAGCCCGGGATGGACCACTGAAGCTTTCTTT. Its protein product is CASSPGWTTEAFF. The V call is TRBV7-8, the J call TRBJ1-1; D not certain. The CDR3 is 13 residues long. Germline V gene lookup returns CDR1 SGHVS and CDR2 FQNEAQ. V lost 5 bases to trimming and J lost 4 bases, with 11 bases between them.

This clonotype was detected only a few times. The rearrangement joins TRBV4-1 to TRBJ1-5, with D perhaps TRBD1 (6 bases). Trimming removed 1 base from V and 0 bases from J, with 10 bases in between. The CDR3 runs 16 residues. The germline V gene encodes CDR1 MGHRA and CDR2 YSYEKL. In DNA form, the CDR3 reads TGCGCCAGCAGCCAAGGTGACAGGACTAGCAATCAGCCCCAGCATTTT. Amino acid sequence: CASSQGDRTSNQPQHF.

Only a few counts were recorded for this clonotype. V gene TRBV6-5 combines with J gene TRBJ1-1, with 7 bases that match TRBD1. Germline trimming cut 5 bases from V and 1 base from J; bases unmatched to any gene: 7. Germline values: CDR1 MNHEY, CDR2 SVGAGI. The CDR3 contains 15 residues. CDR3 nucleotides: TGTGCCAGCAGTCCCGGACAGGCTGGGAACACTGAAGCTTTCTTT. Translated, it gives CASSPGQAGNTEAFF.

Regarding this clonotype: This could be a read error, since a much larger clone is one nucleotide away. CDR3 protein: CASSLSQNTEAFF. CDR3 DNA: TGTGCCAGCAGCTTATCGCAGAACACTGAAGCTTTCTTT. The V and J genes are TRBV7-3 and TRBJ1-1; D is undetermined. CDR3 length: 13 residues. Trimming stripped 2 bases from V and 1 base from J, with 5 bases between. Germline CDR1 is SGHTA and CDR2 is FQGTGA.

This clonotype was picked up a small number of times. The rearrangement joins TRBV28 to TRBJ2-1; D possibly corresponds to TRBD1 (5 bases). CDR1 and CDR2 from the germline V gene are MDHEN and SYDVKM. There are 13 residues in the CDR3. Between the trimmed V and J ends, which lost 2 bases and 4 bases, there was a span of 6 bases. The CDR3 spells CASSLRTYNEQFF. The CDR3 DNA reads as TGTGCCAGCAGTTTAAGGACATACAATGAGCAGTTCTTC.

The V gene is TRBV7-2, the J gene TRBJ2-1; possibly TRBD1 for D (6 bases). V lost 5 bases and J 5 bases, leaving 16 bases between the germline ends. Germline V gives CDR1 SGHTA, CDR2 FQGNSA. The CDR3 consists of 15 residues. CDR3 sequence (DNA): TGTGCCAGCAGCCTACCCGGGACAACGCACAATGAGCAGTTCTTC. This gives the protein CASSLPGTTHNEQFF.

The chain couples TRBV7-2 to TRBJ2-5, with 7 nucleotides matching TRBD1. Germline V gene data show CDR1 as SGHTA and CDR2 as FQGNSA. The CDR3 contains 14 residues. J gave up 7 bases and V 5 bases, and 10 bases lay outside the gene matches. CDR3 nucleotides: TGTGCCAGCAGCCGCCAGGGGGTAGGGGGGACCCAGTACTTC. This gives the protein CASSRQGVGGTQYF. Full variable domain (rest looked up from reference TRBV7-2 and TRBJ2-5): GAGVSQSPSNKVTEKGKDVELRCDPISGHTALYWYRQSLGQGLEFLIYFQGNSAPDKSGLPSDRFSAERTGGSVSTLTIQRTQQEDSAVYLCASSRQGVGGTQYFGPGTRLLVL.

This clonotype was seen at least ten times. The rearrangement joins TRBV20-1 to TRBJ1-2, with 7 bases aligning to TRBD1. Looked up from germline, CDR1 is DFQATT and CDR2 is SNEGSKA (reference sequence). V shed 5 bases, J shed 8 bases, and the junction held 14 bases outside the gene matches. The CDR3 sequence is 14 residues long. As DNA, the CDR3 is TGCAGTGCTGGGCGACAGGGACGGGCGGAGGGCTACACCTTC. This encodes CSAGRQGRAEGYTF.

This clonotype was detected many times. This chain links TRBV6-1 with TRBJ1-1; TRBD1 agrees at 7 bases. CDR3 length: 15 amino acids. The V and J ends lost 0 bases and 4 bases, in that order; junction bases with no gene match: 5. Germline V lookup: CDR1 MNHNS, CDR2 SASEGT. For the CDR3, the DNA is TGTGCCAGCAGTGAAGCGGAGGGGGCAGGCACTGAAGCTTTCTTT. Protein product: CASSEAEGAGTEAFF.

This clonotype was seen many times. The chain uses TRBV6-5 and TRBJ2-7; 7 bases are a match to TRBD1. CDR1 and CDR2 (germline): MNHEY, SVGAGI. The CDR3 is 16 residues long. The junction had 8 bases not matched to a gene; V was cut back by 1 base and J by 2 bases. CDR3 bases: TGTGCCAGCAGTTACTTCGGGACAGCTTTTCCCTACGAGCAGTACTTC. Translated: CASSYFGTAFPYEQYF.

The CDR3 nucleotides are TGTGCCACCAGTGATTTGTTATCCAACTATGGCTACACCTTC. It specifies CATSDLLSNYGYTF. This rearrangement joins TRBV24-1 to TRBJ1-2; D is unclear. The CDR3 consists of 14 residues. The germline V gene encodes CDR1 KGHDR and CDR2 SFDVKD. Trimming removed 0 bases from V and 2 bases from J, with 6 bases in between.

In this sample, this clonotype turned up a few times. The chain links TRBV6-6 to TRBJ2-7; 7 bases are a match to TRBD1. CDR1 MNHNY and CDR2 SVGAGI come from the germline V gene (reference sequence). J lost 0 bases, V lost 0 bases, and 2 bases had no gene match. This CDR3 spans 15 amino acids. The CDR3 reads CASSYSQGISYEQYF. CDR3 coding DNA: TGTGCCAGCAGTTACTCACAGGGGATCTCCTACGAGCAGTACTTC.

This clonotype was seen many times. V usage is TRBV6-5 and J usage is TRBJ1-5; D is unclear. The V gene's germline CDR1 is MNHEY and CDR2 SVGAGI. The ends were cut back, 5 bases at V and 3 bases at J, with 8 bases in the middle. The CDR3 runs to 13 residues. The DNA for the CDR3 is TGTGCCAGCAGTCGTCAGGTCAATCAGCCCCAGCATTTT. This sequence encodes CASSRQVNQPQHF.

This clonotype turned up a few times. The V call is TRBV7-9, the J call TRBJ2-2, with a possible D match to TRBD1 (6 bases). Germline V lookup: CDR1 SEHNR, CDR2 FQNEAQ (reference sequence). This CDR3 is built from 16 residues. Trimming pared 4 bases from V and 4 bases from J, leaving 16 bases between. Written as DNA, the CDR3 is TGTGCCAGCAGCTCCCAGGTCCTAGGGGGCACCGGGGAGCTGTTTTTT. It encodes CASSSQVLGGTGELFF.

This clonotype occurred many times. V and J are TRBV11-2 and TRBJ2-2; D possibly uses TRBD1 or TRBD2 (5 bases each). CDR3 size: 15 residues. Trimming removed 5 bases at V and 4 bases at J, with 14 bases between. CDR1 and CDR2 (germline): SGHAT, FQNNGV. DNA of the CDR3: TGTGCCAGCAGCGGAATGATTGGGGGCACCGGGGAGCTGTTTTTT. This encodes CASSGMIGGTGELFF.

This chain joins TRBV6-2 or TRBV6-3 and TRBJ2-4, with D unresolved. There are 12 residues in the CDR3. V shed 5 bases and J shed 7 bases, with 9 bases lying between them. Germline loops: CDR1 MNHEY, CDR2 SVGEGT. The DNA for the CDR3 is TGTGCCAGCAGTCTATCCGACAACATTCAGTACTTC. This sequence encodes CASSLSDNIQYF.

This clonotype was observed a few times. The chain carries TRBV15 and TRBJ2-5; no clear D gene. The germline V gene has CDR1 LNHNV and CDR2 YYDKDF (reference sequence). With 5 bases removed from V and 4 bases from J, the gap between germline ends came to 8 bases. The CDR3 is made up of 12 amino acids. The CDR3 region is CATSPPRETQYF. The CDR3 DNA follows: TGTGCCACCAGCCCTCCCCGAGAGACCCAGTACTTC.

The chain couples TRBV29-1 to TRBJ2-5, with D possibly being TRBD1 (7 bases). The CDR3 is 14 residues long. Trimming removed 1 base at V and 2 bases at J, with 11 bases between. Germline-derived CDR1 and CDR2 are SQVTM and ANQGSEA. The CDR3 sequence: CSVEAPGGQETQYF. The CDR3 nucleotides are TGCAGCGTTGAAGCCCCAGGGGGGCAAGAGACCCAGTACTTC.

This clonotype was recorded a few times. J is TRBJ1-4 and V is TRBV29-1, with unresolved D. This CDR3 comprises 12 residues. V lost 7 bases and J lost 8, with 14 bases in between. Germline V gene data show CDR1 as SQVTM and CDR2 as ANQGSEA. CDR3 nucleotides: TGCAGCGCCAAAGACCCAAGCGAAAAACTGTTTTTT. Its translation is CSAKDPSEKLFF.

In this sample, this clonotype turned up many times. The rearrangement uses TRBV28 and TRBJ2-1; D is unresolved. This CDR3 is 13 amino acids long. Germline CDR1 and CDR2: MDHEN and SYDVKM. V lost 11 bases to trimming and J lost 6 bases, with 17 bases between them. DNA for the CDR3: TGTGCCTCCGCCTTAGCACGGGTCAATGAGCAGTTCTTC. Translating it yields CASALARVNEQFF. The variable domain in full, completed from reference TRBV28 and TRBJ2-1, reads DVKVTQSSRYLVKRTGEKVFLECVQDMDHENMFWYRQDPGLGLRLIYFSYDVKMKEKGDIPEGYSVSREKKERFSLILESASTNQTSMYLCASALARVNEQFFGPGTRLTVL.

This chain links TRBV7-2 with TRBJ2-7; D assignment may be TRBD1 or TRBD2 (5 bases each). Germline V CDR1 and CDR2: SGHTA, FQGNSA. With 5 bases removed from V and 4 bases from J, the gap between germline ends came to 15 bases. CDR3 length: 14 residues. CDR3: CASSPSGTQYEQYF. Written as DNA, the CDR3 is TGTGCCAGCAGCCCATCCGGGACCCAATACGAGCAGTACTTC.

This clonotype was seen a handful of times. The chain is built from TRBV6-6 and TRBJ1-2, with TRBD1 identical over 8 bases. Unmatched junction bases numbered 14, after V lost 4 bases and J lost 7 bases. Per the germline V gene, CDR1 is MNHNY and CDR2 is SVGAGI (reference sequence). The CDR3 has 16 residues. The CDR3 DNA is TGTGCCAGCAGTTCCTTAGGGACAGGTGGCGGAGGTGGCTACACCTTC. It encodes CASSSLGTGGGGGYTF.

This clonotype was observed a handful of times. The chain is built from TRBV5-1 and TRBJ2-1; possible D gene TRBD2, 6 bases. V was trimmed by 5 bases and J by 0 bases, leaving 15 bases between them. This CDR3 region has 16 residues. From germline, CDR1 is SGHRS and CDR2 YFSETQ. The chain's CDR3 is CASSQMGGSSYNEQFF. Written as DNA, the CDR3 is TGCGCCAGCAGTCAAATGGGGGGTAGCTCCTACAATGAGCAGTTCTTC.

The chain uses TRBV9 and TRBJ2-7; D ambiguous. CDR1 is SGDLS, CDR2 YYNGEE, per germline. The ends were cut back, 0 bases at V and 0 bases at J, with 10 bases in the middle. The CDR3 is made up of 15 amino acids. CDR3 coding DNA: TGTGCCAGCAGCGTAGGAAACAGCCGCTCCTACGAGCAGTACTTC. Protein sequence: CASSVGNSRSYEQYF.

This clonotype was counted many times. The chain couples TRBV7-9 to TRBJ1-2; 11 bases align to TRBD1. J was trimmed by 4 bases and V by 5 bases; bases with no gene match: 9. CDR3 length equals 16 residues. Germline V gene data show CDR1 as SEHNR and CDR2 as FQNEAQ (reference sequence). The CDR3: CASSRPGQGESYGYTF. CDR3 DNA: TGTGCCAGCAGCCGCCCGGGACAGGGGGAATCCTATGGCTACACCTTC.

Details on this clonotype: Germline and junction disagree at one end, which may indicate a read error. CDR3 DNA: TGCGCCTGCAGCTTGAGGGCCAGGGACACCGGGGAGCTGTTTTTT. It is translated as CACSLRARDTGELFF. The genes are TRBV5-1 and TRBJ2-2; possibly TRBD1 or TRBD2 for D (5 bases each). The CDR3 runs to 15 residues. Per the germline V gene, CDR1 is SGHRS and CDR2 is YFSETQ.

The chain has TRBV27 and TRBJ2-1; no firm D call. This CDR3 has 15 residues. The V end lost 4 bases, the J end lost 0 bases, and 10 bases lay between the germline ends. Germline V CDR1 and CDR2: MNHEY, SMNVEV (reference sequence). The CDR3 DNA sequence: TGTGCCAGCAGTTGGGCCAGCCGCTCCTACAATGAGCAGTTCTTC. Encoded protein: CASSWASRSYNEQFF.

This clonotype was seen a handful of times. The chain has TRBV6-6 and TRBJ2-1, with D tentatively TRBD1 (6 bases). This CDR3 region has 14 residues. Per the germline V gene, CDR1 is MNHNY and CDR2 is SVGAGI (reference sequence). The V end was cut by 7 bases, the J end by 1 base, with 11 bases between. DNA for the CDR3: TGTGCCAGCAAGGGCAGGGGATCCTACAATGAGCAGTTCTTC. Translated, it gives CASKGRGSYNEQFF.